The T cell receptor (beta chain) under discussion was sequenced for a study of blood T cells in healthy people across ages. Then a second PCR, running about 7 to 11 cycles, was carried out with a sample-barcoded 5' primer and a J-beta primer mix. Each cDNA was tagged by a template-switch adaptor containing 12 random nucleotides. TCRdb re-called the 5' RACE reads through MiXCR, storing one row per CDR3 protein. The repertoire holds 1,800,000 or so distinct CDR3 sequences, with around 42% as singletons. Germline V gives CDR1 SQVTM, CDR2 ANQGSEA. The CDR3 length is 16 residues. Trimming left V 0 bases short and J 4 bases short, with 18 bases between. This clonotype was seen a few times.

This rearrangement joins TRBV29-1 to TRBJ1-2; D gene unclear. Sequencing input: blood. The clonotype originates from a human donor in good health. CDR3 region: CSVEDLKVGPVYGYTF. CDR3 DNA: TGCAGCGTTGAAGATCTTAAAGTAGGACCGGTCTATGGCTACACCTTC.